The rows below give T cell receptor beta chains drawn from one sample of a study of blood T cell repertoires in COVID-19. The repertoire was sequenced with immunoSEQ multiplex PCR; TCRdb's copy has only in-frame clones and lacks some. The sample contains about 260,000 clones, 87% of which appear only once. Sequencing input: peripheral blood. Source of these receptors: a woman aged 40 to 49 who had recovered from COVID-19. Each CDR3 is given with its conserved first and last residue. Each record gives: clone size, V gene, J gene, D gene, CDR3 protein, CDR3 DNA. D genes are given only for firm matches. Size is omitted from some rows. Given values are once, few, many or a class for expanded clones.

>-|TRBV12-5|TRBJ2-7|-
CASGLDRGGYEQYF
TGTGCTAGTGGTTTGGACAGGGGAGGCTACGAGCAGTACTTC
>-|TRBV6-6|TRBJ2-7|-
CASTRIPISYEQYF
TGTGCCAGCACCAGAATCCCCATCTCCTACGAGCAGTACTTC
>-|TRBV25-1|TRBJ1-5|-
CASSESGESQHF
TGTGCCAGCAGTGAATCCGGGGAGAGCCAGCATTTT
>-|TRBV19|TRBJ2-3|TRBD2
CASRSPGTSGGSTDTQYF
TGTGCCAGTAGATCCCCTGGGACTAGCGGGGGGAGCACAGATACGCAGTATTTT
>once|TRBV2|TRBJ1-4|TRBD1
CASSPDRGREKLFF
TGTGCCAGCAGCCCAGACAGGGGAAGAGAAAAACTGTTTTTT
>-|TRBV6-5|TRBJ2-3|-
CASSRTLPDRDTQYF
TGTGCCAGCAGTCGGACTCTGCCGGATCGGGATACGCAGTATTTT
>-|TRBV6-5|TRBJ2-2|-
CASSYPNGELFF
TGTGCCAGCAGTTACCCCAACGGGGAGCTGTTTTTT
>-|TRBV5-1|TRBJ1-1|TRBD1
CASSLSGGANTEAFF
TGCGCCAGCAGCTTGTCAGGGGGCGCGAACACTGAAGCTTTCTTT
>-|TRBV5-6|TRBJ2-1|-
CASSLVAGRTYNEQFF
TGTGCCAGCAGCTTGGTCGCGGGGCGAACCTACAATGAGCAGTTCTTC
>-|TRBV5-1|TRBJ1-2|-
CASSLAATDSHYGYTF
TGCGCCAGCAGCTTGGCGGCCACGGACAGTCACTATGGCTACACCTTC
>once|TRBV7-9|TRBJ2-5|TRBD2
CASSLGLSGGAGETQYF
TGTGCCAGCAGCCTCGGACTAAGCGGGGGGGCTGGGGAGACCCAGTACTTC
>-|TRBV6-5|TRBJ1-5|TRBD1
CASSKTGGGQPQHF
TGTGCCAGCAGTAAAACAGGGGGTGGTCAGCCCCAGCATTTT
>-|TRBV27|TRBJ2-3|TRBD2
CASSARLAESTDTQYF
TGTGCCAGCAGTGCCCGACTAGCGGAAAGCACAGATACGCAGTATTTT
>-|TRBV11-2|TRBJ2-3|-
CASSLANLDTQYF
TGTGCCAGCAGCTTAGCTAATTTGGATACGCAGTATTTT
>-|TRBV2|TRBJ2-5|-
CASSAQTKQETQYF
TGTGCCAGCAGTGCTCAGACAAAACAAGAGACCCAGTACTTC
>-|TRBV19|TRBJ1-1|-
CASSREHRINTEAFF
TGTGCCAGTAGTCGGGAGCACAGGATCAACACTGAAGCTTTCTTT
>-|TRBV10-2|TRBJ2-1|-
CASSASGGGFYNEQFF
TGCGCCAGCAGTGCCTCGGGCGGAGGATTCTACAATGAGCAGTTCTTC
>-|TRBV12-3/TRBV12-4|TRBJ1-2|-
CASRQGLNGYTF
TGTGCCAGCAGACAGGGTCTTAATGGCTACACCTTC
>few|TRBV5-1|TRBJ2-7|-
CASSFAGVGYEQYF
TGCGCCAGCAGCTTCGCAGGGGTAGGCTACGAGCAGTACTTC
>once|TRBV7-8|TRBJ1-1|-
CASSPGGGAEAFF
TGTGCCAGCAGCCCCGGGGGGGGCGCTGAAGCTTTCTTT
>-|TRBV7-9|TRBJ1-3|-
CASSLARSGNTIYF
TGTGCCAGCAGCCTGGCGCGGTCTGGAAACACCATATATTTT
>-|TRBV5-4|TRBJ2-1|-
CASSLDWGDEQFF
TGTGCCAGCAGCTTGGATTGGGGCGATGAGCAGTTCTTC
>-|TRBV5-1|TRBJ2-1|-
CASSLGGTPRVDGHEQFF
TGCGCCAGCAGCTTGGGTGGCACCCCCAGGGTAGATGGTCATGAGCAGTTCTTC
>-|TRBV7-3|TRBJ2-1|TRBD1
CASSFDRGSYNEQFF
TGTGCCAGCAGCTTCGACAGGGGCTCCTACAATGAGCAGTTCTTC
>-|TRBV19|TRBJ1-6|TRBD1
CASSFRDRATLLHF
TGTGCCAGTAGCTTCCGGGACAGGGCTACGCTCCTCCACTTT
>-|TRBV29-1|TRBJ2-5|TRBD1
CSVDGQGVETQYF
TGCAGCGTTGATGGGCAGGGGGTGGAGACCCAGTACTTC
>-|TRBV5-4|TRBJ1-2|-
CASSLRAGDGYTF
TGTGCCAGCAGCTTGAGGGCAGGGGATGGCTACACCTTC
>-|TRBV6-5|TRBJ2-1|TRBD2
CASRSRLAGDNEQFF
TGTGCCAGCAGATCGAGACTAGCGGGGGACAATGAGCAGTTCTTC
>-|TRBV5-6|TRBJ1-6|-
CASSLGQGYNSPLHF
TGTGCCAGCAGCTTGGGGCAGGGTTATAATTCACCCCTCCACTTT
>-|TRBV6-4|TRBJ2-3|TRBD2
CASSLAGGSGDTQYF
TGTGCCAGCAGCCTAGCGGGGGGGTCTGGAGATACGCAGTATTTT
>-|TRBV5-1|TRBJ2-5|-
CASSPRQGGMEETQYF
TGCGCCAGCAGCCCCCGGCAGGGGGGCATGGAAGAGACCCAGTACTTC
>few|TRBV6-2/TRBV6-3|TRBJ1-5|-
CASSLWTDNQPQHF
TGTGCCAGCAGCCTTTGGACAGACAATCAGCCCCAGCATTTT
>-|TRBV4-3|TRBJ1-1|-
CASSQILGPNTEAFF
TGCGCCAGCAGCCAAATTCTGGGGCCGAACACTGAAGCTTTCTTT
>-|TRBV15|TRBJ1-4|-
CATRQTGLAEKLFF
TGTGCCACCCGCCAAACAGGGCTGGCTGAAAAACTGTTTTTT
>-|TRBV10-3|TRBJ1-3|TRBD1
CAISVPTGAGNTIYF
TGTGCCATCAGTGTCCCGACAGGGGCCGGAAACACCATATATTTT
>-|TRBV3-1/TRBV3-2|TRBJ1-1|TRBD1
CASSHRDRGLNTEAFF
TGTGCCAGCAGCCACCGGGACAGGGGGCTGAACACTGAAGCTTTCTTT
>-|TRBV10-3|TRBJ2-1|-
CATTDSRSYNEQFF
TGTGCCACCACGGACAGTCGTTCCTACAATGAGCAGTTCTTC
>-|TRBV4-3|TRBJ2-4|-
CASSRSGGNIQYF
TGCGCCAGCAGCCGATCCGGGGGAAACATTCAGTACTTC
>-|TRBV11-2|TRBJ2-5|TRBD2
CASSLQGLAGGPQETQYF
TGTGCCAGCAGCTTACAGGGACTAGCGGGGGGACCACAAGAGACCCAGTACTTC
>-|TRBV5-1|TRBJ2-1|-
CASQLGPTSSSYNEQFF
TGCGCCAGCCAGCTTGGTCCCACTAGCAGCTCCTACAATGAGCAGTTCTTC
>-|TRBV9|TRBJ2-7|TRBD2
CASSVSSGLPYEQYF
TGTGCCAGCAGCGTATCTAGCGGGCTACCCTACGAGCAGTACTTC
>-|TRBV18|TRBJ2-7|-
CASSPTASYEQYF
TGTGCCAGCTCCCCGACAGCCTCCTACGAGCAGTACTTC
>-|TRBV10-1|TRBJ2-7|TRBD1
CASSPKGADGSYEQYF
TGCGCCAGCAGTCCCAAGGGGGCTGACGGCTCCTACGAGCAGTACTTC
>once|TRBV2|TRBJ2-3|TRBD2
CASRGGGDTQYF
TGTGCCAGCCGGGGGGGCGGTGATACGCAGTATTTT
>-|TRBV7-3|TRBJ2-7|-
CASSLGSGSRGWDEQYF
TGTGCCAGCAGCTTAGGGTCGGGCAGTCGCGGGTGGGACGAGCAGTACTTC
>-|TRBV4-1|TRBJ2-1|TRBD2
CASTSGRGGYNEQFF
TGCGCCAGTACCTCGGGGCGGGGGGGCTACAATGAGCAGTTCTTC
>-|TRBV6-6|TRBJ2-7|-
CASSYLYEQYF
TGTGCCAGCAGTTACCTGTACGAGCAGTACTTC
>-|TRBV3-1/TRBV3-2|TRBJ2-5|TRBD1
CASSPTGTGGESGETQYF
TGTGCCAGCAGCCCCACCGGGACAGGGGGAGAATCTGGAGAGACCCAGTACTTC
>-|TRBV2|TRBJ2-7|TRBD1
CASRDTGTGVKHKYF
TGTGCCAGCAGAGATACCGGGACAGGGGTAAAGCATAAGTACTTC
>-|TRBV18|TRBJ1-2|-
CASSPTGNYGYTF
TGTGCCAGCTCACCGACAGGCAACTATGGCTACACCTTC
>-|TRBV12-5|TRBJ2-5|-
CASGPYGGQGETQYF
TGTGCTAGTGGCCCGTACGGGGGGCAAGGGGAGACCCAGTACTTC
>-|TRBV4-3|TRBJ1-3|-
CASSQTSGRGNTIYF
TGCGCCAGCAGCCAAACCTCAGGGCGGGGAAACACCATATATTTT
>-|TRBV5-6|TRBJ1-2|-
CASSSNGVGYTF
TGTGCCAGCAGCTCAAACGGGGTTGGCTACACCTTC
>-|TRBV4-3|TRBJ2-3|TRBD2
CASSHFTLAGEGDTQYF
TGCGCCAGCAGCCATTTTACGTTAGCGGGGGAGGGAGATACGCAGTATTTT
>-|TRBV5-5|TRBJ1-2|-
CASSSPQGPHGYTF
TGTGCCAGCAGCTCCCCCCAGGGGCCCCATGGCTACACCTTC